The TCR beta chain under discussion was sequenced for a study of blood T cell repertoires in COVID-19. Germline CDR1 LNHNV, CDR2 YYDKDF (reference sequence). With 8 bases clipped from V and 9 bases from J, the junction kept 10 bases outside the gene matches. The CDR3 length is 14 residues. The assay was immunoSEQ multiplex PCR, and TCRdb's table has in-frame clones only and misses some. This table has approximately 220,000 clones, 83% appearing once. The sequence derives from a middle-aged woman with active or convalescent COVID-19. Sequencing used peripheral blood. V usage is TRBV15 and J usage is TRBJ2-1; 10 bases are shared with TRBD2. The CDR3 region is CATPGLAEFFEQFF. In DNA, the CDR3 is TGTGCCACCCCCGGACTAGCGGAATTTTTTGAGCAGTTCTTC.